Sequencing of this T cell receptor (beta chain) was carried out in a study of beta chain features in type 1 diabetes. Study-level results: Shortening of TCRB CDR3s, moderate but significant, appeared in all four CD4+ subsets of Type 1 diabetes patients.

Reverse transcribing all isolated RNA meant expressed TCRB transcripts were sequenced. The average read count of naive, central memory and regulatory T cell samples was approximately 3.9 million. TCRdb keeps only in-frame clones here, not all; method: immunoSEQ multiplex PCR. The sample consists of about 650,000 clones, 9.5% to 15% of them appearing once. The V gene lost 3 bases and the J gene lost 5 bases, with 14 bases spanning the gap. CDR1 and CDR2 from the germline V gene are SGHRS and YFSETQ. This CDR3 comprises 14 residues. There are a few counts of this clone. Its specificity is not known. This TCR came from a man aged 30 to 39 with type 1 diabetes. The chain combines TRBV5-1 with TRBJ2-5; D possibly corresponds to TRBD2 (5 bases). The sample was naive CD4+ T cells from blood. CDR3 sequence reads: CASSSQRFVETQYF. The CDR3 DNA reads as TGCGCCAGCAGCTCCCAGCGGTTTGTGGAGACCCAGTACTTC.